Listed here are 31 T cell receptor beta chains from one sample, sequenced in a study of cytomegalovirus exposure and HLA in healthy donors. PCR involved 60 Vbeta and 13 Jbeta primers. Some clones are missing from TCRdb's copy, which holds only in-frame ones; the method was immunoSEQ multiplex PCR. The table has some 160,000 clones, 60% to 85% seen once; the top ten hold 6.5% to 8.5%. The sample comprised PBMCs. Receptors were obtained from a woman aged 40 to 50 in good health and CMV-seropositive.

The genes are TRBV5-6 and TRBJ1-6; 7 bases align to TRBD1. J gave up 5 bases and V 2 bases, and 4 bases lay outside the gene matches. CDR3 length: 15 amino acids. From germline, CDR1 is SGHDT and CDR2 YYEEEE. CDR3 loop: CASSLLGGDNSPLHF. The DNA for the CDR3 is TGTGCCAGCAGCTTATTAGGGGGCGATAATTCACCCCTCCACTTT.

V is TRBV19 and J is TRBJ1-3, with 8 nucleotides matching TRBD1. V lost 6 bases to trimming and J lost 2 bases; unmatched junction nucleotides: 3. Per the germline V gene, CDR1 is LNHDA and CDR2 is SQIVND (reference sequence). CDR3 length: 14 residues. The chain's CDR3 is CASRKTGAGNTIYF. DNA for the CDR3: TGTGCCAGTAGGAAGACAGGGGCTGGAAACACCATATATTTT.

The chain combines TRBV11-2 with TRBJ2-2; 7 bases map to TRBD2. The CDR3 has 18 residues. Germline V CDR1 and CDR2: SGHAT, FQNNGV. The ends lost 1 base at V and 4 bases at J; junction bases unmatched: 12. The CDR3 DNA reads TGTGCCAGCAGCTTAGTTGCCCCTTCGGGCGGGGGCACCGGGGAGCTGTTTTTT. This codes for CASSLVAPSGGGTGELFF.

The chain joins TRBV9 to TRBJ2-1; 8 nucleotides align to TRBD2. Germline V gene lookup returns CDR1 SGDLS and CDR2 YYNGEE. The CDR3 is 15 amino acids. V lost 2 bases and J lost 5; bases outside the gene matches: 6. CDR3 loop: CASSVFLAGNNEQFF. The CDR3 region has the DNA TGTGCCAGCAGCGTTTTCCTAGCGGGTAACAATGAGCAGTTCTTC.

The genes are TRBV27 and TRBJ2-1; 9 positions match TRBD2. The ends lost 6 bases at V and 5 bases at J; junction bases unmatched: 8. The CDR3 consists of 15 residues. Germline assignment: CDR1 MNHEY and CDR2 SMNVEV (reference sequence). The CDR3: CASRPSGGLNNEQFF. The CDR3 DNA reads TGTGCCAGCAGACCGAGCGGGGGGTTAAACAATGAGCAGTTCTTC.

V usage is TRBV7-8 and J usage is TRBJ1-4; 7 nucleotides line up with TRBD1. Germline values: CDR1 SGHVS, CDR2 FQNEAQ. The CDR3 has 15 residues. The ends lost 5 bases at V and 7 bases at J; junction bases unmatched: 10. This CDR3 is CASSTRQGQSEKLFF. CDR3 nucleotides: TGTGCCAGCAGCACCAGACAGGGTCAGAGTGAAAAACTGTTTTTT.

The CDR3 loop reads CASSIEAGGPGEQFF. The CDR3 DNA follows: TGTGCCAGCAGCATCGAAGCGGGGGGGCCGGGTGAGCAGTTCTTC. This rearrangement joins TRBV7-3 to TRBJ2-1, with TRBD2 identical over 10 bases. This CDR3 has 15 amino acids. Trimming removed 5 bases from V and 9 bases from J; junction bases left unmatched: 10. Germline loops: CDR1 SGHTA, CDR2 FQGTGA.

Regarding this clone: One end of the junction is discordant with germline, which a read error may explain. CDR3 residues: CSSSFPGQGAGYTF. As DNA, the CDR3 is TGTTCCAGCAGCTTCCCGGGACAGGGGGCCGGCTACACCTTC. V usage is TRBV7-9 and J usage is TRBJ1-2; 12 bases align to TRBD1. Germline CDR1 reads SEHNR; CDR2 reads FQNEAQ (reference sequence). The CDR3 is 14 residues long.

The chain couples TRBV12-5 to TRBJ2-2; the D is unclear. The V end was cut by 2 bases, the J end by 8 bases, with 6 bases between. Germline CDR1 and CDR2: LGHNT and FRNRAP. The CDR3 loop spans 12 amino acids. The DNA for the CDR3 is TGTGCTAGTGGTTTGAATAGAGGGGAGCTGTTTTTT. Protein sequence: CASGLNRGELFF.

The chain joins TRBV5-6 to TRBJ2-7, with a tentative D call TRBD1 (6 bases). The CDR3 contains 13 residues. Trimming left V 4 bases short and J 5 bases short, with 13 bases between. Germline CDR1 SGHDT, CDR2 YYEEEE. In nucleotides, the CDR3 is TGTGCCAGCAGCCCCACAGGGACCCACGAGCAGTACTTC. Its translation is CASSPTGTHEQYF.

This clone was picked up one time. The V gene is TRBV5-1, the J gene TRBJ1-2; 8 bases line up with TRBD1. This CDR3 is 14 amino acids long. Per germline, CDR1 SGHRS and CDR2 YFSETQ. Trimming removed 0 bases from V and 3 bases from J; junction bases left unmatched: 1. As DNA, the CDR3 is TGCGCCAGCAGCTTGGGACAGGGGTACTATGGCTACACCTTC. This encodes CASSLGQGYYGYTF.

This rearrangement joins TRBV4-1 to TRBJ2-3; TRBD2 aligns across 8 bases. The germline CDR1 and CDR2 sequences are MGHRA and YSYEKL. CDR3 length equals 17 residues. The ends lost 3 bases at V and 4 bases at J; junction bases unmatched: 12. This CDR3 reads CASSHPFGAGVADTQYF. CDR3 bases: TGCGCCAGCAGCCACCCCTTTGGAGCGGGGGTGGCAGATACGCAGTATTTT.

The chain couples TRBV10-3 to TRBJ2-7; D is possibly TRBD1 (5 bases). The CDR3 loop spans 12 amino acids. CDR1 is ENHRY and CDR2 is SYGVKD in the germline V gene. The V gene lost 6 bases and the J gene lost 3 bases, with 9 bases spanning the gap. CDR3 sequence reads: CAISQGGYEQYF. CDR3 coding DNA: TGTGCCATCAGCCAGGGTGGCTACGAGCAGTACTTC.

The chain recombines TRBV9 with TRBJ1-2; D gene uncertain. The CDR3 length is 11 residues. Per the germline V gene, CDR1 is SGDLS and CDR2 is YYNGEE. Trimming took 3 bases from V and 4 from J, leaving 4 bases between them. Written as DNA, the CDR3 is TGTGCCAGCAGCGACGGCTATGGCTACACCTTC. It is translated as CASSDGYGYTF.

The chain employs TRBV5-4 and TRBJ1-6; D uncertain. The CDR3 extends over 16 amino acids. The V end was cut by 0 bases, the J end by 0 bases, with 7 bases between. The germline gives CDR1 SGHNT, CDR2 YYREEE (reference sequence). In DNA, the CDR3 is TGTGCCAGCAGCTTGGACGGGAGCTCCTATAATTCACCCCTCCACTTT. Translation gives CASSLDGSSYNSPLHF.

The rearrangement uses TRBV6-1 and TRBJ2-7; D perhaps matches TRBD1 (5 bases). The CDR3 covers 14 residues. The germline gives CDR1 MNHNS, CDR2 SASEGT. The V end was cut by 2 bases, the J end by 0 bases, with 8 bases between. CDR3 sequence: CASSERTYSYEQYF. As DNA, the CDR3 is TGTGCCAGCAGTGAAAGGACATACTCCTACGAGCAGTACTTC.

This clone turned up a few times. The chain links TRBV19 to TRBJ2-7; 10 bases are a match to TRBD1. V gave up 5 bases and J gave up 3 bases; unmatched junction bases: 4. Per the germline V gene, CDR1 is LNHDA and CDR2 is SQIVND (reference sequence). This CDR3 has 14 residues. CDR3 coding DNA: TGTGCCAGTAGTTGGCGGGACAGGGGCTACGAGCAGTACTTC. Protein: CASSWRDRGYEQYF.

The chain employs TRBV27 and TRBJ2-5, with a possible D match to TRBD2 (5 bases). With 4 bases removed from V and 0 bases from J, the gap between germline ends came to 9 bases. Germline assignment: CDR1 MNHEY and CDR2 SMNVEV (reference sequence). This CDR3 comprises 14 residues. This CDR3 is CASSSLRDQETQYF. CDR3 DNA sequence: TGTGCCAGCAGTTCCCTGCGGGACCAAGAGACCCAGTACTTC.

Only a few counts were recorded for this clone. This chain connects TRBV28 to TRBJ2-7, with D tentatively TRBD2 (7 bases). Germline V lookup: CDR1 MDHEN, CDR2 SYDVKM. The CDR3 has 16 amino acids. Trimming took off 6 bases at V and 5 bases at J, with 23 bases between the two ends. As DNA, the CDR3 is TGTGCCAGCAGCCGCCCCGGGGGGCTAGCGAAGAACGAGCAGTACTTC. Its protein product is CASSRPGGLAKNEQYF.

This chain links TRBV11-2 with TRBJ2-2; 7 nucleotides line up with TRBD2. The CDR3 has 15 residues. J lost 0 bases, V lost 6 bases, and 4 bases had no gene match. Germline V gene lookup returns CDR1 SGHAT and CDR2 FQNNGV. The CDR3 coding sequence is TGTGCCAGCAGTTGGCGGGGGTCGAACACCGGGGAGCTGTTTTTT. Translation: CASSWRGSNTGELFF.

This clone was counted a single time. The chain links TRBV6-1 to TRBJ1-6; TRBD1 aligns across 7 bases. Germline assignment: CDR1 MNHNS and CDR2 SASEGT. This CDR3 spans 19 amino acids. V dropped 2 bases and J dropped 9; count of bases not matched to a gene: 19. DNA of the CDR3: TGTGCCAGCAGTGAAACGGGAGAGACAGGGTACAAGCGAGGTTCACCCCTCCACTTT. It is translated as CASSETGETGYKRGSPLHF.

The genes are TRBV15 and TRBJ2-3; 7 bases line up with TRBD2. Germline V gene sequence: CDR1 LNHNV, CDR2 YYDKDF (reference sequence). V was pared by 1 base and J by 0 bases, with 7 bases of the junction left unmatched. This CDR3 comprises 17 residues. This CDR3 is CATSRGGAGTSTDTQYF. For the CDR3, the DNA is TGTGCCACCAGCAGAGGGGGAGCGGGAACCAGCACAGATACGCAGTATTTT.

The genes are TRBV6-1 and TRBJ2-7; unclear D gene. This CDR3 contains 13 residues. Looked up from germline, CDR1 is MNHNS and CDR2 is SASEGT. Deletions cut 4 bases from V and 6 bases from J, with 13 bases between. The CDR3 nucleotides are TGTGCCAGCAGTGGGGCAGTGCCTGGCGAGCAGTACTTC. The encoded protein is CASSGAVPGEQYF.

V usage is TRBV7-9 and J usage is TRBJ2-1, with 11 positions matching TRBD2. This CDR3 contains 19 residues. The J segment lost 1 base and the V segment lost 1 base, leaving 9 bases of the junction unmatched. Germline assignment: CDR1 SEHNR and CDR2 FQNEAQ (reference sequence). The CDR3 reads CASSLVLAGGRRSYNEQFF. CDR3 DNA sequence: TGTGCCAGCAGCTTAGTGCTAGCGGGGGGCCGTAGATCCTACAATGAGCAGTTCTTC.

V usage is TRBV7-8 and J usage is TRBJ1-2; D is perhaps TRBD1 (6 bases). This CDR3 region has 18 residues. Trimming cost V 5 bases and J 4 bases, with 26 bases left between them. CDR1 and CDR2 (germline): SGHVS, FQNEAQ. The CDR3 protein is CASSQLTGSGSLSYGYTF. The DNA of the CDR3 is TGTGCCAGCAGCCAACTTACAGGGTCAGGGTCCCTATCCTATGGCTACACCTTC.

This clone was picked up one time. The chain recombines TRBV9 with TRBJ1-1; D may be TRBD1 (5 bases). Trimming stripped 0 bases from V and 4 bases from J, with 13 bases between. This CDR3 has 15 residues. Per the germline V gene, CDR1 is SGDLS and CDR2 is YYNGEE. The CDR3 region has the DNA TGTGCCAGCAGCGTAGGTCAGGGATGGGGCACTGAAGCTTTCTTT. Translating it yields CASSVGQGWGTEAFF.

The V and J genes are TRBV5-6 and TRBJ1-4; D is unresolved. V was clipped by 6 bases and J by 1 base, with 10 bases between them. The CDR3 is 14 amino acids. Germline loops: CDR1 SGHDT, CDR2 YYEEEE. CDR3 sequence reads: CASTTYLTNEKLFF. The CDR3 region has the DNA TGTGCCAGCACCACGTACTTAACTAATGAAAAACTGTTTTTT.

This rearrangement joins TRBV4-3 to TRBJ2-5; 13 nucleotides line up with TRBD2. Germline CDR1 LGHNA, CDR2 YSLEER. After removal of 1 base from V and 4 bases from J, the junction contained 6 bases not matched to a gene. CDR3 length: 17 residues. This CDR3 is CASSQGRTSGGLETQYF. The CDR3 DNA is TGCGCCAGCAGCCAAGGGCGGACTAGCGGGGGTTTAGAGACCCAGTACTTC.

The rearrangement joins TRBV29-1 to TRBJ1-5; possibly TRBD1 for D (6 bases). CDR3 length equals 14 residues. Germline CDR1 is SQVTM and CDR2 is ANQGSEA. V lost 4 bases and J lost 4, with 14 bases in between. The CDR3 DNA reads TGCAGCGTTGGGGAACAGGGCCTTAATCAGCCCCAGCATTTT. Protein: CSVGEQGLNQPQHF. Full variable domain (rest looked up from reference TRBV29-1 and TRBJ1-5): SAVISQKPSRDICQRGTSLTIQCQVDSQVTMMFWYRQQPGQSLTLIATANQGSEATYESGFVIDKFPISRPNLTFSTLTVSNMSPEDSSIYLCSVGEQGLNQPQHFGDGTRLSIL.

This chain links TRBV4-3 with TRBJ2-1; the D gene is possibly TRBD2 (6 bases). CDR3 length: 14 amino acids. Deletions cut 0 bases from V and 8 bases from J, with 11 bases between. Germline-derived CDR1 and CDR2 are LGHNA and YSLEER. CDR3 region: CASSQDGPGDEQFF. In DNA, the CDR3 is TGCGCCAGCAGCCAAGACGGGCCGGGGGATGAGCAGTTCTTC.

The V call is TRBV6-6, the J call TRBJ1-1; D may be TRBD1 (6 bases). The CDR3 contains 13 residues. V was cut by 7 bases and J by 8 bases, with 17 bases left in between. Per germline, CDR1 MNHNY and CDR2 SVGAGI (reference sequence). The DNA for the CDR3 is TGTGCCAGCACCCCCCCGGGGGGCGGGGAAGCTTTCTTT. This sequence encodes CASTPPGGGEAFF.